Each of the 32 T cell receptor beta chains below was sequenced from the same sample in a study of T cell repertoires in cytomegalovirus infection. TCRdb re-derived calls from the reads in MiXCR, one entry per CDR3 protein. The top ten clones hold approximately 10% of a sample with about 460,000 distinct CDR3 sequences, about 11% of them seen once. Sequencing input: PBMCs. The source is a human donor in good health (CMV status not recorded). Some clones in this sample may be carry-over from other donors' samples.

The rearrangement joins TRBV7-9 to TRBJ2-4, with 9 bases matching TRBD1. The CDR3 has 13 residues. The V gene's germline CDR1 is SEHNR and CDR2 FQNEAQ (reference sequence). V trimming: 8 bases; J trimming: 8 bases; junction bases outside the gene matches: 7. The CDR3 nucleotides are TGTGCCAGCGCCGGGACAGGGAAGGACATTCAGTACTTC. Translation gives CASAGTGKDIQYF.

This clonotype was detected ten times or more. The chain is built from TRBV19 and TRBJ2-7, with 8 bases identical to TRBD1. J was trimmed by 5 bases and V by 3 bases; bases with no gene match: 15. The CDR3 has 17 amino acids. Germline V CDR1 and CDR2: LNHDA, SQIVND (reference sequence). The CDR3 DNA sequence: TGTGCCAGTAGTATGATCCCCGGACAGGGTCAAGTTGACGAGCAGTACTTC. This codes for CASSMIPGQGQVDEQYF.

There are a few counts of this clonotype. The V gene is TRBV20-1, the J gene TRBJ2-7; D might be TRBD2 (6 bases). With 5 bases removed from V and 4 bases from J, the gap between germline ends came to 21 bases. CDR3 length equals 15 residues. Looked up from germline, CDR1 is DFQATT and CDR2 is SNEGSKA (reference sequence). DNA of the CDR3: TGCAGTGCTCTCACCACAGGCGGAGGGAAATACGAGCAGTACTTC. Translation gives CSALTTGGGKYEQYF.

The J gene is TRBJ2-7, the V gene TRBV15; weak D call: TRBD2 (6 bases). Germline V gives CDR1 LNHNV, CDR2 YYDKDF (reference sequence). Trimming removed 0 bases at V and 7 bases at J, with 13 bases between. The CDR3 extends over 14 amino acids. CDR3 coding DNA: TGTGCCACCAGCAGAGAACCGGGAGTGAGGGAGCAGTACTTC. Its translation: CATSREPGVREQYF.

This clonotype was found a few times. The rearrangement links TRBV15 to TRBJ2-5, with D possibly matching TRBD2 (6 bases). The V end was cut by 5 bases, the J end by 0 bases, with 16 bases between. Germline values: CDR1 LNHNV, CDR2 YYDKDF (reference sequence). This CDR3 comprises 16 residues. The CDR3 DNA reads as TGTGCCACCAGCGATAGGCAGTTAGCGGACCAAGAGACCCAGTACTTC. As protein: CATSDRQLADQETQYF. Together with reference TRBV15 and TRBJ2-5, the CDR3 gives the full variable domain: DAMVIQNPRYQVTQFGKPVTLSCSQTLNHNVMYWYQQKSSQAPKLLFHYYDKDFNNEADTPDNFQSRRPNTSFCFLDIRSPGLGDTAMYLCATSDRQLADQETQYFGPGTRLLVL.

This rearrangement joins TRBV20-1 to TRBJ2-3; 8 nucleotides align to TRBD1. V shed 6 bases and J 1 base; nucleotides not matched to a gene: 9. CDR3 length equals 15 residues. Per the germline V gene, CDR1 is DFQATT and CDR2 is SNEGSKA (reference sequence). The CDR3 sequence is CSAPFGQGRTDTQYF. CDR3 nucleotides: TGCAGTGCCCCCTTCGGACAGGGCCGCACAGATACGCAGTATTTT.

This clonotype came up many times. V usage is TRBV7-8 and J usage is TRBJ2-5, with 15 bases identical to TRBD2. The ends lost 0 bases at V and 4 bases at J; junction bases unmatched: 9. The CDR3 consists of 19 residues. Germline loops: CDR1 SGHVS, CDR2 FQNEAQ. CDR3 bases: TGTGCCAGCAGCTTAGCGCGCGGACTAGCGGGGGGGCCCGGAGAGACCCAGTACTTC. Translating gives CASSLARGLAGGPGETQYF. Together with reference TRBV7-8 and TRBJ2-5, the CDR3 gives the full variable domain: GAGVSQSPRYKVAKRGQDVALRCDPISGHVSLFWYQQALGQGPEFLTYFQNEAQLDKSGLPSDRFFAERPEGSVSTLKIQRTQQEDSAVYLCASSLARGLAGGPGETQYFGPGTRLLVL.

Many counts were recorded for this clonotype. The chain recombines TRBV2 with TRBJ2-1; 10 bases fit TRBD2. Losses at the gene ends were 3 bases for V and 7 bases for J; bases not matched to a gene: 9. The CDR3 extends over 16 amino acids. Germline V gene lookup returns CDR1 SNHLY and CDR2 FYNNEI. CDR3 sequence (DNA): TGTGCCAGCAGTGAGGCTCCTAGCGGGAGCTTGAATGAGCAGTTCTTC. It specifies CASSEAPSGSLNEQFF. The full variable domain, its missing parts supplied by reference TRBV2 and TRBJ2-1, is EPEVTQTPSHQVTQMGQEVILRCVPISNHLYFYWYRQILGQKVEFLVSFYNNEISEKSEIFDDQFSVERPDGSNFTLKIRSTKLEDSAMYFCASSEAPSGSLNEQFFGPGTRLTVL.

This clonotype has a count of ten or more. This chain joins TRBV20-1 and TRBJ1-4; 8 nucleotides match TRBD1. CDR3 length: 14 residues. Trimming cost V 0 bases and J 10 bases; bases outside gene matches: 7. Per the germline V gene, CDR1 is DFQATT and CDR2 is SNEGSKA (reference sequence). CDR3 sequence: CSARDSGGPGKLFF. The CDR3 coding sequence is TGCAGTGCTAGAGATTCAGGGGGCCCTGGAAAACTGTTTTTT.

In this sample, this clonotype turned up many times. The V gene is TRBV7-2, the J gene TRBJ2-1, with D perhaps matching TRBD2 (5 bases). The CDR3 runs to 15 residues. Looked up from germline, CDR1 is SGHTA and CDR2 is FQGNSA. The V gene lost 2 bases and the J gene lost 4 bases, with 12 bases spanning the gap. CDR3 DNA: TGTGCCAGCAGCTTAAAGCGGACCATATACAATGAGCAGTTCTTC. Translated: CASSLKRTIYNEQFF.

The genes are TRBV13 and TRBJ1-1, with D possibly being TRBD1 (6 bases). V lost 0 bases to trimming and J lost 1 base, with 15 bases between them. Germline CDR1 and CDR2: PRHDT and FYEKMQ (reference sequence). The CDR3 length is 17 residues. CDR3 loop: CASSLGQGRRSNTEAFF. CDR3 bases: TGTGCCAGCAGCTTAGGGCAGGGGAGGCGGTCGAACACTGAAGCTTTCTTT. Using reference TRBV13 and TRBJ1-1 for the parts outside the CDR3, the full variable domain is AAGVIQSPRHLIKEKRETATLKCYPIPRHDTVYWYQQGPGQDPQFLISFYEKMQSDKGSIPDRFSAQQFSDYHSELNMSSLELGDSALYFCASSLGQGRRSNTEAFFGQGTRLTVV.

Ten or more counts support this clonotype. This rearrangement joins TRBV20-1 to TRBJ2-3; the D gene is possibly TRBD2 (5 bases). With 1 base removed from V and 0 bases from J, the gap between germline ends came to 14 bases. This CDR3 contains 16 residues. Per germline, CDR1 DFQATT and CDR2 SNEGSKA (reference sequence). The CDR3 nucleotides are TGCAGTGCTAGAGCTAAGCGTGGACTTAGCACAGATACGCAGTATTTT. Translated, it gives CSARAKRGLSTDTQYF.

This clonotype was seen ten or more times. The chain carries TRBV12-3 or TRBV12-4 and TRBJ2-4; D uncertain. This CDR3 contains 14 residues. Trimming took 6 bases from V and 5 from J, leaving 14 bases between them. Written as DNA, the CDR3 is TGTGCCAGCAGGGTCAGAGCAGGTGAAAACATTCAGTACTTC. Its translation is CASRVRAGENIQYF.

The V call is TRBV4-1, the J call TRBJ2-7; D is possibly TRBD1 (6 bases). The CDR3 length is 16 residues. V dropped 0 bases and J dropped 3 bases, with 15 bases sitting between them. Per germline, CDR1 MGHRA and CDR2 YSYEKL. CDR3 DNA: TGCGCCAGCAGCCAAGATACCCGCCAGGGGTTCTACGAGCAGTACTTC. It translates to CASSQDTRQGFYEQYF.

This clonotype was recorded a few times. The genes are TRBV3-1 and TRBJ2-1; 11 bases agree with TRBD2. The trim removed 3 bases at V and 3 bases at J, leaving 10 bases unmatched. Germline CDR1 LGHDT, CDR2 YNNKEL (reference sequence). CDR3 length equals 18 residues. DNA of the CDR3: TGTGCCAGCAGCCACCCAAGACGACTAGCGGGGTTCTACAATGAGCAGTTCTTC. Amino acids: CASSHPRRLAGFYNEQFF.

This clonotype showed up many times. This rearrangement joins TRBV29-1 to TRBJ1-1; the D gene is possibly TRBD1 (6 bases). The germline V gene has CDR1 SQVTM and CDR2 ANQGSEA. CDR3 length: 12 residues. The V end was cut by 3 bases, the J end by 8 bases, with 13 bases between. The CDR3 bases are TGCAGCGTTGAGCCGGGAGGGACAGAAGCTTTCTTT. Residues: CSVEPGGTEAFF.

This clonotype came up many times. The rearrangement joins TRBV12-3 or TRBV12-4 to TRBJ2-2, with 8 bases aligning to TRBD2. After removal of 5 bases from V and 0 bases from J, the junction contained 11 bases not matched to a gene. CDR3 length: 18 amino acids. The DNA of the CDR3 is TGTGCCAGCAGTCCCCGATGGAGCGGGGGACCGAACACCGGGGAGCTGTTTTTT. Translated, it gives CASSPRWSGGPNTGELFF.

J is TRBJ2-3 and V is TRBV6-4, with D hard to call. This CDR3 is built from 14 residues. The V end was cut by 4 bases, the J end by 0 bases, with 8 bases between. The germline gives CDR1 MRHNA, CDR2 SNTAGT. Written as DNA, the CDR3 is TGTGCCAGCAGTGTCCTGCCTAGCACAGATACGCAGTATTTT. Translating it yields CASSVLPSTDTQYF.

This clonotype has at least ten counts. CDR3 residues: CASSYSEELYEQYF. The CDR3 region has the DNA TGTGCCAGCAGTTACTCGGAGGAGCTATACGAGCAGTACTTC. The V and J genes are TRBV6-5 and TRBJ2-7; D may be TRBD2 (5 bases). V lost 0 bases and J lost 4, with 10 bases in between. This CDR3 has 14 residues. CDR1 MNHEY and CDR2 SVGAGI come from the germline V gene.

This clonotype has at least ten counts. This chain's CDR3 is CAITPGLAENEQFF. The CDR3 DNA follows: TGTGCCATCACCCCCGGGCTAGCGGAAAATGAGCAGTTCTTC. The V and J genes are TRBV10-3 and TRBJ2-1; TRBD2 matches at 7 bases. CDR1 ENHRY and CDR2 SYGVKD come from the germline V gene. V lost 7 bases to trimming and J lost 7 bases; unmatched junction nucleotides: 10. The CDR3 extends over 14 amino acids.

This clonotype has ten or more counts. J is TRBJ2-2 and V is TRBV4-2; D is possibly TRBD1 (5 bases). The CDR3 totals 13 residues. Germline CDR1 reads LGHNA; CDR2 reads YNFKEQ. V lost 4 bases and J lost 6, with 9 bases in between. The CDR3 reads CASSLGVPGELFF. In nucleotides, the CDR3 is TGTGCCAGCAGCCTAGGGGTTCCCGGGGAGCTGTTTTTT.

In this sample, this clonotype turned up many times. This chain uses TRBV7-2 with TRBJ2-7; 8 bases match TRBD2. The V gene end was trimmed by 4 bases and the J gene end by 4 bases; junction bases not matched to a gene: 3. Germline-derived CDR1 and CDR2 are SGHTA and FQGNSA. The CDR3 loop spans 13 amino acids. The CDR3 here is CASSSPGGYEQYF. In DNA, the CDR3 is TGTGCCAGCAGCTCCCCGGGAGGGTACGAGCAGTACTTC.

At least ten counts were recorded for this clonotype. This chain joins TRBV11-2 and TRBJ2-7; the D gene is possibly TRBD1 (6 bases). Germline V lookup: CDR1 SGHAT, CDR2 FQNNGV. The CDR3 is 15 amino acids. Trimming removed 5 bases from V and 5 bases from J, with 19 bases in between. CDR3 loop: CASSRYSQGRDEQYF. For the CDR3, the DNA is TGTGCCAGCAGCCGATATTCACAGGGAAGGGACGAGCAGTACTTC.

The chain links TRBV5-1 to TRBJ1-4, with D perhaps matching TRBD1 (6 bases). Between the trimmed V and J ends, which lost 6 bases and 2 bases, there was a span of 17 bases. The CDR3 loop spans 16 amino acids. Per the germline V gene, CDR1 is SGHRS and CDR2 is YFSETQ. The CDR3 nucleotides are TGCGCCAGCACCCAGGCTGGGGGCGCGACTAATGAAAAACTGTTTTTT. This gives the protein CASTQAGGATNEKLFF.

This clonotype has more than one count but fewer than ten. The chain recombines TRBV6-2 or TRBV6-3 with TRBJ2-7; the D gene could be TRBD1 or TRBD2 (5 bases each). Trimming left V 2 bases short and J 6 bases short, with 23 bases between. The CDR3 runs to 17 residues. Looked up from germline, CDR1 is MNHEY and CDR2 is SVGEGT. The CDR3 loop reads CASSYERGRARGGEQYF. Written as DNA, the CDR3 is TGTGCCAGCAGTTACGAAAGGGGCAGGGCGAGAGGAGGCGAGCAGTACTTC.

This clonotype occurred many times. The chain is built from TRBV6-2 or TRBV6-3 and TRBJ2-3; tentative D call: TRBD2 (6 bases). CDR1 and CDR2 (germline): MNHEY, SVGEGT. This CDR3 spans 13 amino acids. The ends were cut back, 7 bases at V and 1 base at J, with 9 bases in the middle. DNA for the CDR3: TGTGCCAGCAAAGCTAGCGGCACAGATACGCAGTATTTT. Residues: CASKASGTDTQYF.

This clonotype has at least ten counts. The J gene is TRBJ2-5, the V gene TRBV10-3; 9 bases are shared with TRBD1. With V trimmed by 10 bases and J by 1 base, 19 bases remained unmatched. Germline loops: CDR1 ENHRY, CDR2 SYGVKD. The CDR3 is 18 residues long. This chain's CDR3 is CATSPGQGKAGSQETQYF. The CDR3 coding sequence is TGTGCCACCTCCCCGGGACAGGGTAAAGCGGGGAGCCAAGAGACCCAGTACTTC.

This clonotype was observed many times. The CDR3 nucleotides are TGTGCCAGCAGCTACCGACAGGATTTAAACACTGAAGCTTTCTTT. Translated, it gives CASSYRQDLNTEAFF. This rearrangement joins TRBV7-8 to TRBJ1-1; D may be TRBD1 (6 bases). V was pared by 4 bases and J by 2 bases, with 14 bases between. The CDR3 totals 15 residues. Germline values: CDR1 SGHVS, CDR2 FQNEAQ.

The table lists this clonotype with many counts. The chain links TRBV7-6 to TRBJ2-3; no clear D. The CDR3 length is 16 residues. The V and J ends lost 0 bases and 3 bases respectively, with 13 bases between them. Germline CDR1 is SGHVS and CDR2 is FNYEAQ. CDR3 sequence: CASSLAARPGTDTQYF. Written as DNA, the CDR3 is TGTGCCAGCAGCTTAGCGGCGCGCCCCGGGACAGATACGCAGTATTTT.

Only a few counts were recorded for this clonotype. The chain has TRBV15 and TRBJ2-3; the D gene could be TRBD1 or TRBD2 (5 bases each). The CDR3 runs 15 residues. The germline CDR1 and CDR2 sequences are LNHNV and YYDKDF (reference sequence). Trimming stripped 5 bases from V and 0 bases from J, with 12 bases between. The CDR3 here is CATSLRGFSTDTQYF. CDR3 bases: TGTGCCACCAGCCTGAGGGGCTTTAGCACAGATACGCAGTATTTT.

The genes are TRBV3-1 and TRBJ1-1, with a weak D call TRBD1 (6 bases). The germline gives CDR1 LGHDT, CDR2 YNNKEL (reference sequence). V was pared by 0 bases and J by 1 base, with 6 bases between. The CDR3 is 14 residues long. DNA for the CDR3: TGTGCCAGCAGCCAAGAAGGGGGGAACACTGAAGCTTTCTTT. Translating gives CASSQEGGNTEAFF.

This clonotype has ten or more counts. The chain couples TRBV12-3 or TRBV12-4 to TRBJ1-2; 10 bases agree with TRBD1. This CDR3 is 11 amino acids long. The V and J ends lost 6 bases and 14 bases, in that order; junction bases with no gene match: 6. Here the CDR3 DNA reads TGTGCCAGCAGGGGGACAGGGGAAGTTACCTTC. It encodes CASRGTGEVTF.